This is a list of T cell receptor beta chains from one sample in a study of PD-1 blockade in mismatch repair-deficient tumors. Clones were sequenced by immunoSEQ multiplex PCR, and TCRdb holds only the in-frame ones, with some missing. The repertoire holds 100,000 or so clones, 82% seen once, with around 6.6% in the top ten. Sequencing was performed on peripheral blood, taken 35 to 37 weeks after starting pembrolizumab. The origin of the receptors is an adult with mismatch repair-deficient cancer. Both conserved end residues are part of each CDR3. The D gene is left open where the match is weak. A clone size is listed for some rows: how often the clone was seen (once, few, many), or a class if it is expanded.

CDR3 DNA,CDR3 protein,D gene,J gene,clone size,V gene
TGTGCCAGCAGCTCCGTCCCGGGACAGTCTGGAAACACCATATATTTT,CASSSVPGQSGNTIYF,TRBD1,TRBJ1-3,NA,TRBV7-2
TGTGCCAGAAACCGGGACAGCCCTTACAATGAGCAGTTCTTC,CARNRDSPYNEQFF,TRBD1,TRBJ2-1,NA,TRBV2
TGTGCCAGCAGCCGCAGGGGCCTGAACACCGGGGAGCTGTTTTTT,CASSRRGLNTGELFF,NA,TRBJ2-2,NA,TRBV7-9
TGTGCCAGCAGCCCGGACAGGGGAGGGGAAAAACTGTTTTTT,CASSPDRGGEKLFF,TRBD1,TRBJ1-4,NA,TRBV7-2
TGTGCCAGCACCTCGAGGGGGGAAGAGACCCAGTACTTC,CASTSRGEETQYF,NA,TRBJ2-5,few,TRBV21-1
TGTGCCAGCAGCCCAGGGGAGACCCAGTACTTC,CASSPGETQYF,NA,TRBJ2-5,few,TRBV11-3
TGTGCCAGCAGTTACTTAGCGGGAGTTGGGGAGCTGTTTTTT,CASSYLAGVGELFF,TRBD2,TRBJ2-2,NA,TRBV6-6
TGTGCCAGCAGTTCAGGACAGGGGGCGTTTGGCGAGACCCAGTACTTC,CASSSGQGAFGETQYF,TRBD1,TRBJ2-5,NA,TRBV13
TGTGCCAGCAGCTTAGCGGGAGGGTACGAGCAGTTCTTC,CASSLAGGYEQFF,TRBD2,TRBJ2-1,NA,TRBV7-9
TGTGCCAGCAGTGGCCGTGGACTAAGCGACAATGAGCAGTTCTTC,CASSGRGLSDNEQFF,NA,TRBJ2-1,NA,TRBV6-1
TGTGCCAGTAGTCTGGGACAGGGGGCGCCGGCTTTCTTT,CASSLGQGAPAFF,TRBD1,TRBJ1-1,NA,TRBV19
TGTGCCAGCAGTCCGGACAGGGGGAGCGAGCAGTACTTC,CASSPDRGSEQYF,TRBD1,TRBJ2-7,NA,TRBV7-3
TGCGCCAGCAGTCAATCCAATGTTAGCGGGGGGCGGGTTAATGAAAAACTGTTTTTT,CASSQSNVSGGRVNEKLFF,NA,TRBJ1-4,NA,TRBV23-1
TGCGCCAGCAGCTTGGAGGGACAGGGCGGGCAGCCCCAGCATTTT,CASSLEGQGGQPQHF,TRBD1,TRBJ1-5,NA,TRBV5-1
TGTGCCAGTAGTCATACAGCGGGAGGCCCCTACGAGCAGTACTTC,CASSHTAGGPYEQYF,TRBD2,TRBJ2-7,few,TRBV19
TGTGCCAGCAGTTCGGCCAGTTTTGGGATGAACACTGAAGCTTTCTTT,CASSSASFGMNTEAFF,NA,TRBJ1-1,NA,TRBV6-6
TGTGCCAGCAGCCCCCTAGGACAGGGTTTGAGACACGACTACGAGCAGTACTTC,CASSPLGQGLRHDYEQYF,TRBD1,TRBJ2-7,NA,TRBV7-2
TGTGCCAGCAGCTTAGAAGGGGGGCCTGAGACCCAGTACTTC,CASSLEGGPETQYF,NA,TRBJ2-5,once,TRBV7-3
TGTGCCAGCAGCCATCTTTGGGACTACCTAAACACCGGGGAGCTGTTTTTT,CASSHLWDYLNTGELFF,TRBD2,TRBJ2-2,NA,TRBV14
TGTGCCAGCAGAGAAACGCTAACCGGGACAGGTGGCACTGAAGCTTTCTTT,CASRETLTGTGGTEAFF,TRBD1,TRBJ1-1,NA,TRBV25-1
TGTGCCAGCAGCTCCCAGGGGGCGGGGAACACTGAAGCTTTCTTT,CASSSQGAGNTEAFF,TRBD1,TRBJ1-1,NA,TRBV5-4
TGTGCCAGCAGCCCCAAACTAGCGAGAGGTTACAATGAGCAGTTCTTC,CASSPKLARGYNEQFF,TRBD2,TRBJ2-1,NA,TRBV4-2
TGTGCCAGCAGCCCAGTCTTGGGCGGGAGTAGAACCTACGAGCAGTACTTC,CASSPVLGGSRTYEQYF,TRBD2,TRBJ2-7,NA,TRBV11-2
TGTGCCAGCAGCTTAGAGGGAGAAACCTACGAGCAGTACTTC,CASSLEGETYEQYF,NA,TRBJ2-7,NA,TRBV13
TGTGCCAGCAGCAAGGGGGCGTATGAAAAACTGTTTTTT,CASSKGAYEKLFF,TRBD1,TRBJ1-4,few,TRBV9
TGTGCCAGCAGCCGCGAAGAAGGTCTACCCCAGCATTTT,CASSREEGLPQHF,NA,TRBJ1-5,once,TRBV14
TGTGCCAGCAGAAACTATGGCTACACCTTC,CASRNYGYTF,NA,TRBJ1-2,NA,TRBV6-5
TGTGCCAGCAGCCCCCACGGGGGGCAGAACACTGAAGCTTTCTTT,CASSPHGGQNTEAFF,NA,TRBJ1-1,NA,TRBV9
TGTGCCAGTAGTATATTGCTAGCGGAGAACACCGGGGAGCTGTTTTTT,CASSILLAENTGELFF,TRBD2,TRBJ2-2,NA,TRBV19
TGTGCCAGCAGCTTAGACAGGGGGCATGCCTATGGCTACACCTTC,CASSLDRGHAYGYTF,TRBD1,TRBJ1-2,NA,TRBV7-9
TGTGCCAGCAGCATTACACCTATCACGGACTTC,CASSITPITDF,NA,TRBJ2-7,NA,TRBV7-9
TGTGCCAGCAGCCCAAACGCACACGCGGGCTACACCTTC,CASSPNAHAGYTF,NA,TRBJ1-2,NA,TRBV27
TGTGCCAGCAGCCCCCGACTAGCGGGAGGCGTCTACGAGCAGTACTTC,CASSPRLAGGVYEQYF,TRBD2,TRBJ2-7,NA,TRBV9
TGTGCCAGCAGCACACTAGCGGGAGTGTACGAGCAGTACTTC,CASSTLAGVYEQYF,TRBD2,TRBJ2-7,NA,TRBV5-6
TGTGCCAGCAGCCGCCGGATGGACACGAACACCGGGGAGCTGTTTTTT,CASSRRMDTNTGELFF,NA,TRBJ2-2,NA,TRBV9
TGTGCCAGCAGCACCCCCCTTAGGGGGGTTTTCACCGGGGAGCTGTTTTTT,CASSTPLRGVFTGELFF,NA,TRBJ2-2,NA,TRBV11-2
TGTGCCAGCAGCGCCGGGCCAGACCCTCAGACCGGGGAGCTGTTTTTT,CASSAGPDPQTGELFF,NA,TRBJ2-2,NA,TRBV11-1
TGTGCCAGCTCACCCCTACCGGGGGAGCAGTACTTC,CASSPLPGEQYF,NA,TRBJ2-7,NA,TRBV18
TGTGCCAGCTCACCACCCGGGACAGGGCGCAATCAGCCCCAGCATTTT,CASSPPGTGRNQPQHF,TRBD1,TRBJ1-5,NA,TRBV18
TGTGCCAGCAGCTTAGCGGTGTACCAAGAGACCCAGTACTTC,CASSLAVYQETQYF,NA,TRBJ2-5,few,TRBV7-8
TGTGCCAGCAGTCCGGGACCCGGGGAGACCCAGTACTTC,CASSPGPGETQYF,NA,TRBJ2-5,NA,TRBV6-1
TGTGCCAGCAGCAAGGGGGCCCGGTCCAAAAACATTCAGTACTTC,CASSKGARSKNIQYF,TRBD1,TRBJ2-4,NA,TRBV14
TGTGCCAGCAGTAAAGGGCTGAACACTGAAGCTTTCTTT,CASSKGLNTEAFF,NA,TRBJ1-1,NA,TRBV6-4
TGTGCCAGCAGCCACGGAGCGCTACGGGGGCAGTATTTT,CASSHGALRGQYF,NA,TRBJ2-3,NA,TRBV11-2
TGTGCCAGCAGCTTGGGGGGGAACTATGGCTACACCTTC,CASSLGGNYGYTF,NA,TRBJ1-2,few,TRBV7-9
TGTGCCAGCGACCGGGACAACCATGGCTACACCTTC,CASDRDNHGYTF,NA,TRBJ1-2,few,TRBV28
TGTGCCAGCAGTGATCGGACCTCGAACACCGGGGAGCTGTTTTTT,CASSDRTSNTGELFF,NA,TRBJ2-2,NA,TRBV25-1
TGTGCCAGCAGCCCCGACATAAACTATGGCTACACCTTC,CASSPDINYGYTF,NA,TRBJ1-2,few,TRBV9
TGCGCCAGCAGCCTGGACAGGAGGTACCAAGAGACCCAGTACTTC,CASSLDRRYQETQYF,TRBD1,TRBJ2-5,NA,TRBV5-1
TGTGCCAGTAGTACAGATGGAAACACCATATATTTT,CASSTDGNTIYF,NA,TRBJ1-3,NA,TRBV19